One sample yielded the 19 T cell receptor beta chains listed below, sequenced in a study of blood T cell repertoires in COVID-19. Some clones are missing from TCRdb's copy, which holds only in-frame ones; the method was immunoSEQ multiplex PCR. The sample yields about 250,000 clones, about 86% seen once. The sample taken for sequencing was peripheral blood. These receptors originate from a man older than 75 with acute or convalescent COVID-19.

This chain connects TRBV28 to TRBJ1-2; unclear D gene. The CDR3 contains 14 residues. Germline assignment: CDR1 MDHEN and CDR2 SYDVKM. Trimming stripped 5 bases from V and 5 bases from J, with 15 bases between. In nucleotides, the CDR3 is TGTGCCAGCAGTCCGTCGGGGAGGGTGTATGGCTACACCTTC. It specifies CASSPSGRVYGYTF.

The V and J genes are TRBV4-3 and TRBJ2-4; TRBD1 matches at 7 bases. There are 13 residues in the CDR3. V was pared by 3 bases and J by 10 bases, with 6 bases of the junction left unmatched. Germline CDR1 is LGHNA and CDR2 is YSLEER. The CDR3 DNA reads TGCGCCAGCAGCCATCGCCCGGGACAGATTCAGTACTTC. This translates into CASSHRPGQIQYF.

This chain uses TRBV7-9 with TRBJ1-4, with 7 bases lining up with TRBD1. This CDR3 spans 14 amino acids. Germline V lookup: CDR1 SEHNR, CDR2 FQNEAQ (reference sequence). Losses at the gene ends were 6 bases for V and 8 bases for J; bases not matched to a gene: 9. CDR3 loop: CASSLRQGGEKLFF. DNA of the CDR3: TGTGCCAGCAGTCTAAGACAGGGCGGCGAAAAACTGTTTTTT.

Points on this clone: This sample also contains other DNA sequences that code for the same CDR3. The CDR3 bases are TGTGCCAGCAGTCTTAGCGGGGCCTACAATGAGCAGTTCTTC. Protein product: CASSLSGAYNEQFF. V and J are TRBV7-3 and TRBJ2-1; 8 bases line up with TRBD2. Germline V lookup: CDR1 SGHTA, CDR2 FQGTGA. The CDR3 sequence is 14 residues long. The V and J ends lost 6 bases and 2 bases, in that order; junction bases with no gene match: 3.

This chain connects TRBV28 to TRBJ1-2, with 7 bases identical to TRBD1. The CDR3 runs 14 residues. Trimming at V came to 5 bases and at J to 4 bases, leaving 7 bases not matched to a gene. Germline V gives CDR1 MDHEN, CDR2 SYDVKM. The DNA for the CDR3 is TGTGCCAGCAGTCCCGCAGGGGGTGGCTATGGCTACACCTTC. Amino acid sequence: CASSPAGGGYGYTF.

This chain connects TRBV5-6 to TRBJ1-4; D is unresolved. The CDR3 loop spans 14 amino acids. CDR1 SGHDT and CDR2 YYEEEE come from the germline V gene. Trimming cost V 0 bases and J 8 bases, with 11 bases left between them. Here the CDR3 reads CASSLAGAREKLFF. The CDR3 DNA is TGTGCCAGCAGCTTGGCGGGTGCGCGGGAAAAACTGTTTTTT.

For the CDR3, the DNA is TGTGCCAGCACCTTGGGCCCGTTAACGACCCTCCACTTT. Its translation is CASTLGPLTTLHF. This chain connects TRBV6-6 to TRBJ1-6, with no clear D. Per germline, CDR1 MNHNY and CDR2 SVGAGI (reference sequence). The CDR3 spans 13 residues. V lost 7 bases and J 14 bases, leaving 18 bases between the germline ends.

This chain joins TRBV18 and TRBJ2-7; possibly TRBD2 for D (6 bases). Germline CDR1 KGHSH, CDR2 LQKENI. Deletions cut 2 bases from V and 5 bases from J, with 16 bases between. The CDR3 has 15 amino acids. The CDR3 sequence: CASSPIGGIGDEQYF. As DNA, the CDR3 is TGTGCCAGCTCACCAATTGGGGGGATAGGTGACGAGCAGTACTTC.

This clone occurred once. V is TRBV9 and J is TRBJ1-2; 9 bases align to TRBD1. CDR3 size: 12 residues. V lost 7 bases and J lost 2; bases outside the gene matches: 0. Germline CDR1 is SGDLS and CDR2 is YYNGEE. The DNA of the CDR3 is TGTGCCAGCGGGACAGGGAACTATGGCTACACCTTC. It yields the protein CASGTGNYGYTF.

The genes are TRBV27 and TRBJ2-5, with D perhaps TRBD1 (6 bases). The CDR3 consists of 15 residues. V was pared by 5 bases and J by 5 bases, with 18 bases between. Germline V lookup: CDR1 MNHEY, CDR2 SMNVEV (reference sequence). The CDR3, as DNA: TGTGCCAGCAGTCTCTACCAACAGGGCGTGGAGACCCAGTACTTC. Encoded protein: CASSLYQQGVETQYF.

This rearrangement joins TRBV7-3 to TRBJ1-2, with 10 bases identical to TRBD1. Trimming took 5 bases from V and 3 from J; bases not matched to a gene: 6. CDR1 SGHTA and CDR2 FQGTGA come from the germline V gene. This CDR3 contains 15 residues. CDR3 sequence (DNA): TGTGCCAGCAGCGAGACAGGGGGCCAGGACTATGGCTACACCTTC. Translating gives CASSETGGQDYGYTF.

The genes are TRBV11-2 and TRBJ2-2; 8 bases are a match to TRBD2. Germline-derived CDR1 and CDR2 are SGHAT and FQNNGV. Germline trimming cut 1 base from V and 3 bases from J; bases unmatched to any gene: 1. The CDR3 covers 15 residues. For the CDR3, the DNA is TGTGCCAGCAGCTTAGTTAGCGGGGACACCGGGGAGCTGTTTTTT. Amino acid sequence: CASSLVSGDTGELFF. The entire variable domain, with the rest obtained from reference TRBV11-2 and TRBJ2-2, is as follows: EAGVAQSPRYKIIEKRQSVAFWCNPISGHATLYWYQQILGQGPKLLIQFQNNGVVDDSQLPKDRFSAERLKGVDSTLKIQPAKLEDSAVYLCASSLVSGDTGELFFGEGSRLTVL.

The chain carries TRBV19 and TRBJ2-1, with a possible D match to TRBD1 (6 bases). Germline CDR1 and CDR2: LNHDA and SQIVND (reference sequence). The V gene lost 3 bases and the J gene lost 5 bases, with 8 bases spanning the gap. The CDR3 is 13 amino acids. CDR3 coding DNA: TGTGCCAGTAGTATCGCAGGGGACAATGAGCAGTTCTTC. This sequence encodes CASSIAGDNEQFF.

This clone was seen a handful of times. The J gene is TRBJ2-3, the V gene TRBV7-3; D perhaps matches TRBD2 (6 bases). Trimming took off 6 bases at V and 1 base at J, with 14 bases between the two ends. Germline CDR1 reads SGHTA; CDR2 reads FQGTGA. The CDR3 loop spans 15 amino acids. The CDR3 loop reads CASREGSHGTDTQYF. The CDR3 nucleotides are TGTGCCAGCAGGGAGGGGAGTCATGGCACAGATACGCAGTATTTT.

This sequence joins TRBV7-6 and TRBJ1-5, with D possibly TRBD1 on 6 matching bases. Germline V gives CDR1 SGHVS, CDR2 FNYEAQ. V lost 1 base and J lost 2, with 12 bases in between. The CDR3 loop spans 16 amino acids. The CDR3 DNA reads TGTGCCAGCAGCTTAGTGGCAGGGGTTGGCAATCAGCCCCAGCATTTT. Amino acid sequence: CASSLVAGVGNQPQHF.

The V call is TRBV28, the J call TRBJ2-5; 10 bases are a match to TRBD1. The CDR3 is made up of 16 amino acids. V dropped 4 bases and J dropped 3; count of bases not matched to a gene: 8. Germline V gene sequence: CDR1 MDHEN, CDR2 SYDVKM. The CDR3 DNA is TGTGCCAGCAGTTCTACCGGGACAGGGGAGGAAGAGACCCAGTACTTC. Translated, it gives CASSSTGTGEEETQYF.

This clone was detected only a few times. The chain recombines TRBV27 with TRBJ1-6; D is unclear. Germline lookup yields CDR1 MNHEY and CDR2 SMNVEV (reference sequence). Trimming removed 2 bases from V and 9 bases from J, with 11 bases in between. This CDR3 contains 14 residues. CDR3 DNA sequence: TGTGCCAGCAGTTTAGCGGGTAAAGTTTCACCCCTCCACTTT. This codes for CASSLAGKVSPLHF.

The chain couples TRBV3-1 (or the pseudogene TRBV3-2) to TRBJ2-7; 9 nucleotides align to TRBD2. The CDR3 has 15 amino acids. In germline, CDR1 is LGHDT, CDR2 YNNKEL (reference sequence). V trimming: 4 bases; J trimming: 0 bases; junction bases outside the gene matches: 4. The DNA for the CDR3 is TGTGCCAGCAGCCCTCTAGCGGGACCCTCCTACGAGCAGTACTTC. It yields the protein CASSPLAGPSYEQYF.

The chain combines TRBV12-5 with TRBJ1-3; D might be TRBD1 (6 bases). The CDR3 spans 17 residues. In germline, CDR1 is LGHNT, CDR2 FRNRAP. Trimming shortened V by 2 bases and J by 0 bases, and 14 bases separated the two germline ends. DNA of the CDR3: TGTGCTAGTGGTTTGAGAAGGGACACTCGCTCTGGAAACACCATATATTTT. Encoded protein: CASGLRRDTRSGNTIYF.